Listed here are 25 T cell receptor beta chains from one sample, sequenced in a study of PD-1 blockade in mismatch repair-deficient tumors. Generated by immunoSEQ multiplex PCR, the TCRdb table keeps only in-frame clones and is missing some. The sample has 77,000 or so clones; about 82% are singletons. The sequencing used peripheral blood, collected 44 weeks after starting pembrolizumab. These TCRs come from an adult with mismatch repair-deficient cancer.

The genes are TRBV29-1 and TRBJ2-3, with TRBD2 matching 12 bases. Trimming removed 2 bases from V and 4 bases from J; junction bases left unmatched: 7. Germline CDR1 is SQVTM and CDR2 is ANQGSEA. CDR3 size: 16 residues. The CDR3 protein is CSVEYLAGGPSDTQYF. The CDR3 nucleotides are TGCAGCGTTGAATACCTAGCGGGAGGGCCATCAGATACGCAGTATTTT.

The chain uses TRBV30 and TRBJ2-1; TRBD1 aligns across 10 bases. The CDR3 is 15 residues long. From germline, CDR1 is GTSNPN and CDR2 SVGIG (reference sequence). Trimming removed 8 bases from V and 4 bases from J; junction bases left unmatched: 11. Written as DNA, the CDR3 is TGTGCCGGCAAAACCGGGACAGGGGAATACAATGAGCAGTTCTTC. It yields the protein CAGKTGTGEYNEQFF.

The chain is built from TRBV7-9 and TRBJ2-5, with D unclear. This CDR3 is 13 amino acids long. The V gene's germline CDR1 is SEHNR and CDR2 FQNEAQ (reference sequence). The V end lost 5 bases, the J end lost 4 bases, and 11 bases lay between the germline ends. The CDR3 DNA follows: TGTGCCAGCAGCCCCCAGCGAGGAGAGACCCAGTACTTC. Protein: CASSPQRGETQYF.

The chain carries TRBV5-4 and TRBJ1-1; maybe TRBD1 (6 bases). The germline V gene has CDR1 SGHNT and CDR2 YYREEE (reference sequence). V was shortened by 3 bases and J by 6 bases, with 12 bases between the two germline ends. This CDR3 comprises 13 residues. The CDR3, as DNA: TGTGCCAGCAGCTCCTGGGGGGGCGCTGAAGCTTTCTTT. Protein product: CASSSWGGAEAFF.

The CDR3 nucleotides are TGTGCCAGTAGTATAGCAACGGCGTACGAGCAGTACTTC. This gives the protein CASSIATAYEQYF. This chain uses TRBV19 with TRBJ2-7; D is undetermined. Germline V lookup: CDR1 LNHDA, CDR2 SQIVND (reference sequence). The CDR3 has 13 residues. Trimming pared 1 base from V and 4 bases from J, leaving 8 bases between.

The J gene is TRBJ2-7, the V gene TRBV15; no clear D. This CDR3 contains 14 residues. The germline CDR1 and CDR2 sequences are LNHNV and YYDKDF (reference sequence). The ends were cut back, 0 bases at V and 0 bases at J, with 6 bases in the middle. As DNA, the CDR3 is TGTGCCACCAGCAGAGAGGGAAACTCCTACGAGCAGTACTTC. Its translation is CATSREGNSYEQYF.

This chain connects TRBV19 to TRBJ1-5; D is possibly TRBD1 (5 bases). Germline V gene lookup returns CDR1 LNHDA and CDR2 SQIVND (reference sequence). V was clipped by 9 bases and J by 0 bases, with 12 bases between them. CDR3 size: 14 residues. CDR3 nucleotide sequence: TGTGCCAGCATGGGGGGATATAGCAATCAGCCCCAGCATTTT. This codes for CASMGGYSNQPQHF.

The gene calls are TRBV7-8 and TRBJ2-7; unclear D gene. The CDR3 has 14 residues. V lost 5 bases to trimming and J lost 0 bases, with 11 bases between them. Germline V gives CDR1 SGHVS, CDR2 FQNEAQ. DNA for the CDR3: TGTGCCAGCAGCCCCCAGGAGAACTCCTACGAGCAGTACTTC. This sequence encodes CASSPQENSYEQYF.

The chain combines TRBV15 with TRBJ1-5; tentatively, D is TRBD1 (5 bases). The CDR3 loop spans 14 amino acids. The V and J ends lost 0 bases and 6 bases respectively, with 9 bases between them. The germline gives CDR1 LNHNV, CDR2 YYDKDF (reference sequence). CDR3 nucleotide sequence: TGTGCCACCAGCAGAGACCAGGGCTTTCAGCCCCAGCATTTT. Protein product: CATSRDQGFQPQHF. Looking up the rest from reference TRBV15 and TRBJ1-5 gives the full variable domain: DAMVIQNPRYQVTQFGKPVTLSCSQTLNHNVMYWYQQKSSQAPKLLFHYYDKDFNNEADTPDNFQSRRPNTSFCFLDIRSPGLGDTAMYLCATSRDQGFQPQHFGDGTRLSIL.

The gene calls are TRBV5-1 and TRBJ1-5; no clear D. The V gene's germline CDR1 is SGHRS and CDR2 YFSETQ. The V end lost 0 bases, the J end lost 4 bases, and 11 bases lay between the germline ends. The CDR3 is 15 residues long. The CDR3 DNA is TGCGCCAGCAGCTTGGGTGGCGGGTCAAATCAGCCCCAGCATTTT. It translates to CASSLGGGSNQPQHF.

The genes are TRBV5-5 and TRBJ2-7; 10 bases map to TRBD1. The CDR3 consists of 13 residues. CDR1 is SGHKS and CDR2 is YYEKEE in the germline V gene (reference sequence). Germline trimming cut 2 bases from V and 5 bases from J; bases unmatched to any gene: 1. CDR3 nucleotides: TGTGCCAGCAGCTTCGGACAGGGGGACGAGCAGTACTTC. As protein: CASSFGQGDEQYF. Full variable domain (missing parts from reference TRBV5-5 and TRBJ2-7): DAGVTQSPTHLIKTRGQQVTLRCSPISGHKSVSWYQQVLGQGPQFIFQYYEKEERGRGNFPDRFSARQFPNYSSELNVNALLLGDSALYLCASSFGQGDEQYFGPGTRLTVT.

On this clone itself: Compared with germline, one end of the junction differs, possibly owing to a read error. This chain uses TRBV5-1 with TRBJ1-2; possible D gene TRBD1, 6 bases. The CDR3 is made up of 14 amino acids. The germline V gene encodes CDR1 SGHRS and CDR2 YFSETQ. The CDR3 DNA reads TGTGCCAGCAGCTCCATAGGGGGGGACTATGGCTACACCTTC. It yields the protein CASSSIGGDYGYTF.

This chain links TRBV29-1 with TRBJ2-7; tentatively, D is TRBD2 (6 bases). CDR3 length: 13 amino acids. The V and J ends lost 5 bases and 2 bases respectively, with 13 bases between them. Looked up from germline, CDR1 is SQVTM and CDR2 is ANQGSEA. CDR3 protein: CSVQTRLTYEQYF. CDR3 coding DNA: TGCAGCGTTCAGACTAGACTAACCTACGAGCAGTACTTC.

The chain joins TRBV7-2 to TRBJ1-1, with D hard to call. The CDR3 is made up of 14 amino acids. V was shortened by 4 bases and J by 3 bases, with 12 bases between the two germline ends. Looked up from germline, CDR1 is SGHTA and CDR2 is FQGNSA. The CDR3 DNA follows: TGTGCCAGCAGCTCCCTAGAGGGAGACACTGAAGCTTTCTTT. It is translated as CASSSLEGDTEAFF.

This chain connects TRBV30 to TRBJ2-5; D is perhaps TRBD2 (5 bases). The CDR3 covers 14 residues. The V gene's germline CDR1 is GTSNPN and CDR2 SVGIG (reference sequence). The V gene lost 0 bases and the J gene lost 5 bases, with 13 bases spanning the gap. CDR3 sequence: CAWSVQEGRETQYF. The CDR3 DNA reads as TGTGCCTGGAGTGTACAAGAGGGTAGGGAGACCCAGTACTTC.

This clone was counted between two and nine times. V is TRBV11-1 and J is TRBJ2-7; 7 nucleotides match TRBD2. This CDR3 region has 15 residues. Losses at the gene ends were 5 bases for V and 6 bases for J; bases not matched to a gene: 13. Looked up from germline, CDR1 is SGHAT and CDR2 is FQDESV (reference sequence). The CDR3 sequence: CASSLLGRETSEQYF. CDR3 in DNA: TGTGCCAGCAGCCTGCTGGGGCGGGAGACGAGCGAGCAGTACTTC.

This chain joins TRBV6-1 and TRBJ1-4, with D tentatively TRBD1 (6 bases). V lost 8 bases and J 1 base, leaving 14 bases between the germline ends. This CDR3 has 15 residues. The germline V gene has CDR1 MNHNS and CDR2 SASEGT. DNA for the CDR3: TGTGCCAGCGAGAGGCAAGGGGGAACTAATGAAAAACTGTTTTTT. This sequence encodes CASERQGGTNEKLFF.

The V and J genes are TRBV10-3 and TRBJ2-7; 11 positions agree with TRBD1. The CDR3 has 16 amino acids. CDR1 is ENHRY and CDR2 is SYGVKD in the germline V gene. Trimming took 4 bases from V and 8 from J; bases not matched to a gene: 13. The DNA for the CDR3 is TGTGCCATCAGTGGTCCCCGGACAGGGGGCGCAATCAAGCAGTACTTC. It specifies CAISGPRTGGAIKQYF.

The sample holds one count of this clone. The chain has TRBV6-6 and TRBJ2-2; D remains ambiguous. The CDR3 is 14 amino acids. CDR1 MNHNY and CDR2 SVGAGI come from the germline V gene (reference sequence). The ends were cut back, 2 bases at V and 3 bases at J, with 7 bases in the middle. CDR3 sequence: CASSYRWDTGELFF. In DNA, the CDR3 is TGTGCCAGCAGTTACCGCTGGGACACCGGGGAGCTGTTTTTT.

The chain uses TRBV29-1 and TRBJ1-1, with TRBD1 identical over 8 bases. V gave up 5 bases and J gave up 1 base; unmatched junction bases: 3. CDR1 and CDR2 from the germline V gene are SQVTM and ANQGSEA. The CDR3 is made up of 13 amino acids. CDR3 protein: CSVPGTGNTEAFF. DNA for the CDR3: TGCAGCGTTCCCGGGACAGGGAACACTGAAGCTTTCTTT.

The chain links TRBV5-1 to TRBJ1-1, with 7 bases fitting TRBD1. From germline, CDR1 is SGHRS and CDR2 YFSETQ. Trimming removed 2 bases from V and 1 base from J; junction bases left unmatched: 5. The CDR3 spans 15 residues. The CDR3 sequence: CASSLTGTANTEAFF. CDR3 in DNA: TGCGCCAGCAGCTTAACTGGGACAGCGAACACTGAAGCTTTCTTT.

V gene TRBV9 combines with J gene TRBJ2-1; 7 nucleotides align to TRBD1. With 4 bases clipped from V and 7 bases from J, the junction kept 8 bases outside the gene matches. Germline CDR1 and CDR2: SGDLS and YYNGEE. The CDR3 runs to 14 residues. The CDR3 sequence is CASSPRTGRNEQFF. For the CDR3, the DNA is TGTGCCAGCAGCCCCCGGACAGGCCGGAATGAGCAGTTCTTC.

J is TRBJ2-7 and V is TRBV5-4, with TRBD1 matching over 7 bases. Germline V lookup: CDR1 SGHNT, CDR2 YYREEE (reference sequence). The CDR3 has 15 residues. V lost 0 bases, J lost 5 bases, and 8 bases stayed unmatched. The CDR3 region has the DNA TGTGCCAGCAGCTTGGTATCAGGGGGTCCCCACGAGCAGTACTTC. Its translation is CASSLVSGGPHEQYF.

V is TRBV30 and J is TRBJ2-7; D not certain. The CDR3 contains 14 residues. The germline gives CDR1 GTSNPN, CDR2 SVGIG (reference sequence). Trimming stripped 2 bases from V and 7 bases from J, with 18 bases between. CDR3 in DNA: TGTGCCTGGAGTACCGGGTCCTCCTTGAGGGAGCAGTACTTC. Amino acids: CAWSTGSSLREQYF.

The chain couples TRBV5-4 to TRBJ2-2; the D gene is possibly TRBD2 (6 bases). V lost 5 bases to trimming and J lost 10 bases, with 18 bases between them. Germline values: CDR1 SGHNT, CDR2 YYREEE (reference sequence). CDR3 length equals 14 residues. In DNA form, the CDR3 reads TGTGCCAGCAGGGGGGACTTATCTAACGAGGAGCTGTTTTTT. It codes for CASRGDLSNEELFF.